The T cell receptor (beta chain) under discussion was sequenced for a study of blood T cell repertoires in COVID-19 (dated by TCRdb to about 2020). General notes on the study: Samples from collaborators originated in the United States, Italy and Spain and spanned both the acute and convalescent phases of COVID-19. The prospective study material was composed of cDNA or gDNA derived from T cells, B-cell-depleted T cells, or PBMCs. Subjects who had been exposed to COVID-19, were actively infected with it, or had recovered from it provided the deeply sampled blood TCRbeta repertoires that made up the dataset. A freely available public database, intended as a resource for researchers studying the immune response to SARS-CoV-2, is where the repertoires were released. The samples were drawn from two sources: the first 160 participants of the ongoing ImmuneRACE study, and fewer than 1,500 subjects contributed by 6 global collaborators. A de-identified subject ID, COVID-19 status, age in years and sex were almost always included in the sample metadata. Where available, HLA class I and class II types were taken from metadata supplied by the sample provider and were not determined by assay-based typing.

TCRbeta CDR3 regions were amplified from genomic DNA using the immunoSEQ Assay, a bias-controlled multiplex PCR. The original pipeline was this. The number of nucleated cells in each sample was estimated from the amplification of reference gene primers within the assay. Sequence reads were collapsed and filtered to measure the absolute abundance of every unique TCRbeta CDR3 rearrangement. For each sample, productive Simpson clonality was calculated as the square root of Simpson's diversity index over productive rearrangements. Here the immuneACCESS table is served through TCRdb, limited to in-frame sequences with V and J called. Missing clones are a known gap in these copies; in checked studies unresolved V genes cover under half, and the rest lacks a known reason. V, J and clone size are taken as reported in that table, and D and trimming were inferred from the DNA itself. This sample holds roughly 35,000 clones; nearly 90% were observed only once. Of the sample, 10% to 15% is held by the ten largest clones.

Whole blood was collected in K2EDTA tubes by collaborating institutions according to the institutions' own protocols. For TCRbeta analysis, collaborator samples were shipped as frozen whole blood, as isolated PBMCs, or as DNA extracted from either sample type. From cysteine to phenylalanine, the CDR3 is 12 amino acids long. This entry keeps only the CDR3 DNA: 36 bases, framed from base 1. CDR1 and CDR2 are read off the germline V gene as SGHNT and YENEEA. The junction carries 3 bases between V and J, which are trimmed by 4 bases and 3 bases respectively. Study-level results and caveats: Clinical and demographic metadata were provided uncurated, with the amount varying by source and participant.

To note about this clone: Its antigen is still unknown. No much larger clone is present one base from it, and per-base qualities are unavailable.

The source of this sequence is a man in his sixties with active COVID-19. The material sequenced was peripheral blood. Rearrangement joined TRBV11-3 to TRBJ2-2; the D gene remains uncertain. The CDR3 protein is CASSSYTGELFF. In nucleotide form, the sequence is TGTGCCAGCAGCTCCTACACCGGGGAGCTGTTTTTT. The full variable domain, completed from the reference TRBV11-3 and TRBJ2-2 proteins outside the CDR3, reads EAGVVQSPRYKIIEKKQPVAFWCNPISGHNTLYWYLQNLGQGPELLIRYENEEAVDDSQLPKDRFSAERLKGVDSTLKIQPAELGDSAVYLCASSSYTGELFFGEGSRLTVL.